This record looks at one T cell receptor (beta chain) sequence and its context. This clonotype was recorded a few times. Its antigen is currently not known. No qualities accompany the bases; no much larger clone lies one base away. Library preparation was by RT-PCR. These reads were obtained on a NextSeq 550. TCRdb reran the public reads through fastp at Q25 and MiXCR, keeping productive beta chains. Merged by CDR3 protein, the rows form single entries marked with the most common genes and DNA. This sample holds roughly 190,000 distinct CDR3 sequences; 41% were observed only once. The ten largest clones capture about 33% of the sample. This sample stems from a study of patients and donors after allogeneic stem cell transplantation (dated by TCRdb to 2019 to 2021). From its cysteine to its phenylalanine, the CDR3 spans 14 amino acids. The kept DNA is CDR3 alone, 42 bases in frame from the first base. V ends up 4 bases short and J 7 bases short, with an unmatched junction base count of 6. Reading the germline V gene gives CDR1 ENHRY and CDR2 SYGVKD.

The sequenced sample was blood, either unsorted or a sorted T cell fraction (not recorded which). The chain is assembled from TRBV10-3 and TRBJ2-7, with 11 junctional bases fitting TRBD2. This clonotype was sampled from a human donor who was either an allogeneic HSCT recipient or a stem cell or donor lymphocyte infusion donor (not recorded which). It is not recorded whose cells these are; they may come from a transplant donor. The sequence in DNA is TGTGCCATCAGTGCGGGGACTAGCGGAGCAGAGCAGTACTTC. This translates into CAISAGTSGAEQYF.